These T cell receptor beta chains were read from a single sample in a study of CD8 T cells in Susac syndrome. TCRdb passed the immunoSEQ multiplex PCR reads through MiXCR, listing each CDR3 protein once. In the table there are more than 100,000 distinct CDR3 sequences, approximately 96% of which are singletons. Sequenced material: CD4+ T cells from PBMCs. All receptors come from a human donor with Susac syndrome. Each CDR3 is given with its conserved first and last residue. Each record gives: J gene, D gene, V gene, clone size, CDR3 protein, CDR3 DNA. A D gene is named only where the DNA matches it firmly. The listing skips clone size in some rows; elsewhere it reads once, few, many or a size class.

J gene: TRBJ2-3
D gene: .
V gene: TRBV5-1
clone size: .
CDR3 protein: CASSLSVQSSDTQYF
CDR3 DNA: TGCGCCAGCAGCTTGTCCGTCCAGAGCAGCGATACGCAGTATTTT

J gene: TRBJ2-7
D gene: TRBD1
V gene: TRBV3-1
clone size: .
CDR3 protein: CASRESGTGTLEQYF
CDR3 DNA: TGTGCCAGCCGGGAATCCGGGACAGGGACGTTGGAGCAGTACTTC

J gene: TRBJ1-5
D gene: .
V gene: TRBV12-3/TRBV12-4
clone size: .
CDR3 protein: CASSPVGDQPQHF
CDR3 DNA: TGTGCCAGCAGTCCAGTCGGGGATCAGCCCCAGCATTTT

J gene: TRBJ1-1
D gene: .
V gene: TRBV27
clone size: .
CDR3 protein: CASSLDGYTEAFF
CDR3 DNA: TGTGCCAGCAGTTTGGACGGCTACACTGAAGCTTTCTTT

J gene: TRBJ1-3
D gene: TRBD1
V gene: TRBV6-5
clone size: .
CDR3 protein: CASSYSGQGGNTIYF
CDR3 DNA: TGTGCCAGCAGTTACTCGGGACAGGGTGGAAACACCATATATTTT

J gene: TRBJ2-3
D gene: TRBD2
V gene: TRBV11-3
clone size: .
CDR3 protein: CASSVGTSGAGDTQYF
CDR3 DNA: TGTGCCAGCAGCGTCGGGACTAGCGGGGCTGGAGATACGCAGTATTTT

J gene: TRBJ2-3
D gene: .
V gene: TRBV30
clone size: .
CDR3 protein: CAWSLAPRDTQYF
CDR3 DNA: TGTGCCTGGAGTCTGGCCCCCAGAGATACGCAGTATTTT

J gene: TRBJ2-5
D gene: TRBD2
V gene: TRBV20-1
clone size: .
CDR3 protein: CSANPSGRAGVFETQYF
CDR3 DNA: TGCAGTGCCAACCCTAGCGGGAGGGCCGGAGTTTTTGAGACCCAGTACTTC

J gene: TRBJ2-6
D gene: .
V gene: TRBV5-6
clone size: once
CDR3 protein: CASSRSRGSGANVLTF
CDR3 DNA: TGTGCCAGCAGCCGCTCGAGGGGCTCTGGGGCCAACGTCCTGACTTTC

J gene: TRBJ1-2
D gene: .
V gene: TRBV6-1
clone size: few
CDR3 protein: CASSSSIYGYTF
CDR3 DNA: TGTGCCAGCAGCAGCTCGATCTATGGCTACACCTTC

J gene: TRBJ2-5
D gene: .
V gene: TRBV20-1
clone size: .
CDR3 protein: CSARDLEETQYF
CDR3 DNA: TGCAGTGCGAGGGACCTCGAAGAGACCCAGTACTTC

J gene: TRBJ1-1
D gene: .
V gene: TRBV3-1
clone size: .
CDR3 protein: CASSQQGNTEAFF
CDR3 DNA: TGTGCCAGCAGCCAACAAGGAAACACTGAAGCTTTCTTT

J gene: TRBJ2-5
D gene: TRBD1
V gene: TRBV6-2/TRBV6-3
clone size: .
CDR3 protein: CASSYPRGQYQETQYF
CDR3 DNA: TGTGCCAGCAGTTACCCCAGGGGGCAGTACCAAGAGACCCAGTACTTC

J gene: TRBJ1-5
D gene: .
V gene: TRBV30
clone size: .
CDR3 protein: CACGFRGVTGQPQHF
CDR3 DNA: TGTGCCTGTGGTTTTAGGGGAGTAACTGGTCAGCCCCAGCATTTT

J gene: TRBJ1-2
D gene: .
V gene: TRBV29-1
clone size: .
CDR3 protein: CSVSGNYGYTF
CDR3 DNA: TGCAGCGTCTCAGGGAACTATGGCTACACCTTC

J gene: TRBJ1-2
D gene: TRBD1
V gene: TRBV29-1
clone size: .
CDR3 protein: CSVHGTAGWDYGYTF
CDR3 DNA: TGCAGCGTTCACGGGACAGCTGGTTGGGACTATGGCTACACCTTC

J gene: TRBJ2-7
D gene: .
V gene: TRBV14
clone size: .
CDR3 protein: CASSLDRPYEQYF
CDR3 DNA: TGTGCCAGCAGCCTAGACAGGCCCTACGAGCAGTACTTC

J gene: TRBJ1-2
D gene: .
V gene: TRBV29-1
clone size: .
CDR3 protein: CSVVAGNYGYTF
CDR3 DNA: TGCAGCGTTGTCGCGGGAAACTATGGCTACACCTTC

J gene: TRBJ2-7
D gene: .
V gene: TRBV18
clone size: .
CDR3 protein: CASSPFTDPSYEQYF
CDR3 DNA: TGTGCCAGCTCACCATTCACAGACCCTTCCTACGAGCAGTACTTC

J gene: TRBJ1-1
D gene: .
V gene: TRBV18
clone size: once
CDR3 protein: CASSPPGTQNTEAFF
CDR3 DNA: TGTGCCAGCTCACCCCCCGGGACACAGAACACTGAAGCTTTCTTT

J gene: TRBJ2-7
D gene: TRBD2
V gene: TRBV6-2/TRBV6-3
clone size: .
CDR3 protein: CASSYGLAGLSSYEQYF
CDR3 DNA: TGTGCCAGCAGTTATGGACTAGCGGGATTAAGCTCCTACGAGCAGTACTTC

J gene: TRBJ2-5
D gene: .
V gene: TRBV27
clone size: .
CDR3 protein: CASSFGGLEGTQYF
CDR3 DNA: TGTGCCAGCAGTTTCGGTGGGCTCGAAGGGACCCAGTACTTC

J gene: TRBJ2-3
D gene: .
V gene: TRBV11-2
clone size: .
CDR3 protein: CASSPMRGRLDTQYF
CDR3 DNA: TGTGCCAGCAGCCCGATGCGGGGGCGGCTTGATACGCAGTATTTT

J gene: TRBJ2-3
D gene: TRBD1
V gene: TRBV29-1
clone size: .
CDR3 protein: CSVETTGTGDPPDTQYF
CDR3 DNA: TGCAGCGTTGAAACCACCGGGACAGGGGATCCCCCAGATACGCAGTATTTT

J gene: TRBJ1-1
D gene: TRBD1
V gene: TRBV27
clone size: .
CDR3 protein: CASRRTGEAFF
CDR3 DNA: TGTGCCAGCAGGCGGACAGGTGAAGCTTTCTTT

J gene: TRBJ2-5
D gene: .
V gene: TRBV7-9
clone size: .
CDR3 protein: CASSFWNQETQYF
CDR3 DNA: TGTGCCAGCAGCTTCTGGAACCAAGAGACCCAGTACTTC

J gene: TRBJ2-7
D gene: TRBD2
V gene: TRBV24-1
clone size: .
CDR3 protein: CATSDSTSGSYEQYF
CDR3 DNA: TGTGCCACCAGTGACTCGACTAGCGGGAGCTACGAGCAGTACTTC

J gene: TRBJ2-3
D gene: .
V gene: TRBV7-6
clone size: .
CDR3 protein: CASSLLPGFTDTQYF
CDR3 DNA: TGTGCCAGCAGCTTATTGCCTGGATTCACAGATACGCAGTATTTT

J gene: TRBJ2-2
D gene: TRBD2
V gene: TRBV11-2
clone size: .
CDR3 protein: CASSMVAGGVTGELFF
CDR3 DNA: TGTGCCAGCAGCATGGTGGCGGGAGGGGTCACCGGGGAGCTGTTTTTT

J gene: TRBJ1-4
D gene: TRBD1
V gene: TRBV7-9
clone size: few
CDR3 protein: CASSSGQGGEKLFF
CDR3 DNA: TGTGCCAGCAGCTCTGGACAGGGAGGTGAAAAACTGTTTTTT

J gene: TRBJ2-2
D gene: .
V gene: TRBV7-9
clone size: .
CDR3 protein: CASSLDPGELFF
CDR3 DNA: TGTGCCAGCAGCTTAGATCCCGGGGAGCTGTTTTTT

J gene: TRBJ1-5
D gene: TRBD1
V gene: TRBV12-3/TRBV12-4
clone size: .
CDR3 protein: CASTRTGDIQPQHF
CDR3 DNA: TGTGCCAGCACTAGGACAGGGGATATTCAGCCCCAGCATTTT

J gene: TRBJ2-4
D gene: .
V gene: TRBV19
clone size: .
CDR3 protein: CASSMRDTGRVQYF
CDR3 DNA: TGTGCCAGTAGTATGAGGGACACGGGACGTGTTCAGTACTTC

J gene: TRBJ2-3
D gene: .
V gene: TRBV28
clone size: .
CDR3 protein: CASSRAGAGTDTQYF
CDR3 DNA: TGTGCCAGCAGTCGGGCCGGGGCGGGAACAGATACGCAGTATTTT

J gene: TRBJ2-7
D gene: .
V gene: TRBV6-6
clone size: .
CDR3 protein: CATQRAALGEQYF
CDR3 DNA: TGTGCCACACAAAGGGCAGCCCTCGGGGAGCAGTACTTC

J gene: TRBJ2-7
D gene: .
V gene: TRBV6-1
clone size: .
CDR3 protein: CASTNRETGLLGEQYF
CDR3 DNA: TGTGCCAGCACCAACCGGGAGACAGGGCTTTTAGGGGAGCAGTACTTC

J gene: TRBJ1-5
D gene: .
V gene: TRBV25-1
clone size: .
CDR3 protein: CASSVNSAAQPQHF
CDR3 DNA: TGTGCCAGCAGTGTTAACAGTGCAGCTCAGCCCCAGCATTTT

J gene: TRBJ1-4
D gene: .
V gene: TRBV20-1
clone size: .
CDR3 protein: CSARKMGEKLFF
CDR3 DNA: TGCAGTGCTAGAAAAATGGGTGAAAAACTGTTTTTT

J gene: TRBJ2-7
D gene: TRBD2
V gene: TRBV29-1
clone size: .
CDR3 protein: CSADQDGGDEQYF
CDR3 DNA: TGCAGCGCTGACCAGGACGGGGGGGACGAGCAGTACTTC

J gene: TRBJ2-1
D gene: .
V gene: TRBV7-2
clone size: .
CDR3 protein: CASSSGHGGSYNEQFF
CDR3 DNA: TGTGCCAGCAGCTCAGGCCATGGGGGCTCCTACAATGAGCAGTTCTTC

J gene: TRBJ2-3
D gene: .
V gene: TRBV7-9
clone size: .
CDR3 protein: CASSSGQRTDTQYF
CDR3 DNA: TGTGCCAGCAGCTCCGGACAGCGGACAGATACGCAGTATTTT

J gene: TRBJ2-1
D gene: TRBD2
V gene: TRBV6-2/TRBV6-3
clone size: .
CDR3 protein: CASSYGTSGISYNEQFF
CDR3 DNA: TGTGCCAGCAGTTACGGTACTAGCGGGATCTCCTACAATGAGCAGTTCTTC

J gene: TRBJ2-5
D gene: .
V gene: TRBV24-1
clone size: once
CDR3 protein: CATSDPTNHQETQYF
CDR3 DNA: TGTGCCACCAGTGACCCGACTAACCACCAAGAGACCCAGTACTTC

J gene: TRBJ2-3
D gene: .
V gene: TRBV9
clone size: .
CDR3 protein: CASSVGTPGTDTQYF
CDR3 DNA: TGTGCCAGCAGCGTAGGGACCCCAGGCACAGATACGCAGTATTTT

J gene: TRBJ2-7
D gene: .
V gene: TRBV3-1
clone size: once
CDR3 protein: CASSQGRSSYEQYF
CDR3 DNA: TGTGCCAGCAGCCAAGGGAGGAGCTCCTACGAGCAGTACTTC

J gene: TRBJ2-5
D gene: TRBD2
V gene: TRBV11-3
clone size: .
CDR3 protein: CASSRGLAGRETQYF
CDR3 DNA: TGTGCCAGCAGCAGAGGACTAGCCGGCCGAGAGACCCAGTACTTC

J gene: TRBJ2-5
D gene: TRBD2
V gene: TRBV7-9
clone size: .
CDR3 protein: CASSYPGLVETQYF
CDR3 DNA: TGTGCCAGCAGCTACCCGGGACTAGTGGAGACCCAGTACTTC

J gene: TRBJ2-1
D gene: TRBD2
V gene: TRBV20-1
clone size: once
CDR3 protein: CSAGRGNEQFF
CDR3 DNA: TGCAGTGCTGGGAGGGGAAATGAGCAGTTCTTC

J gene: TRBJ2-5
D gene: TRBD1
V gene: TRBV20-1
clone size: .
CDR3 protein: CSATTGGETQYF
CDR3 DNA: TGCAGTGCAACTACAGGGGGAGAGACCCAGTACTTC